The clone carrying this TCR beta chain showed up many times. From RNA transcripts, TCR beta CDR3 regions were amplified. First-round RT-PCR targeting the TCR CDR3 was performed with the HTBI primer set. TCRdb independently ran MiXCR on the multiplex PCR reads; one entry per CDR3 protein. This sample yields 400,000 to 600,000 distinct CDR3 sequences, of which roughly 16% are seen a single time; about 31% belongs to the top ten. This sample is drawn from a study of T cells in Graves' hyperthyroidism and ophthalmopathy. This CDR3 is 12 amino acids long. Between the trimmed V and J ends, which lost 10 bases and 3 bases, there was a span of 10 bases.

The chain is built from TRBV12-3 or TRBV12-4 and TRBJ2-1; no definite D call. Input material: blood. The TCR was taken from a woman in her twenties or thirties with Graves' ophthalmopathy. The CDR3 DNA reads TGTGCCACTCGTACCGGCTACAATGAGCAGTTCTTC. Protein: CATRTGYNEQFF.